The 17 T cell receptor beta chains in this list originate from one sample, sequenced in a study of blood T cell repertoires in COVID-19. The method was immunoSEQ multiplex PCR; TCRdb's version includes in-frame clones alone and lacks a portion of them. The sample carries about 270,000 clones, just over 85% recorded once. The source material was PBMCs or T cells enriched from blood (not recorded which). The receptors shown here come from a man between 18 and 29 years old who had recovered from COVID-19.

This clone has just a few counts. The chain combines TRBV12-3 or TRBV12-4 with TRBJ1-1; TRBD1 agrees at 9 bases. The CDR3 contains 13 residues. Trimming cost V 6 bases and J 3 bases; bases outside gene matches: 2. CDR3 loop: CASSRTGDTEAFF. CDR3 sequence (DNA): TGTGCCAGCAGCAGGACAGGGGACACTGAAGCTTTCTTT.

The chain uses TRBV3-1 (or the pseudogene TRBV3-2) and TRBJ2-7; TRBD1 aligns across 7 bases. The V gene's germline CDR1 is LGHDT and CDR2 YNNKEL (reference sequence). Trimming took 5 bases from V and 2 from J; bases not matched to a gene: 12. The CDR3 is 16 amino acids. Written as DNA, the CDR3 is TGTGCCAGCAGCTCCCAGGGGACAGTGAGGACCTACGAGCAGTACTTC. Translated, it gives CASSSQGTVRTYEQYF.

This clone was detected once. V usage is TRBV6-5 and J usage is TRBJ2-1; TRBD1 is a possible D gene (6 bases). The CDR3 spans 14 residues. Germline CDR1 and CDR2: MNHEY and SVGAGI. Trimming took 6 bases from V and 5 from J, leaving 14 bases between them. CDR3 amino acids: CASSHGTNNNEQFF. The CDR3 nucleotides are TGTGCCAGCAGCCACGGGACAAATAACAATGAGCAGTTCTTC.

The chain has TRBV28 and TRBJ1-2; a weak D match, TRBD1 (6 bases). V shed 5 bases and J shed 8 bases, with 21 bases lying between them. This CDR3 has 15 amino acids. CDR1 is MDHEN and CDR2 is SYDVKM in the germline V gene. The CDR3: CASSGQGWGSWGYTF. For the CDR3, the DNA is TGTGCCAGCAGTGGGCAGGGGTGGGGTTCCTGGGGCTACACCTTC.

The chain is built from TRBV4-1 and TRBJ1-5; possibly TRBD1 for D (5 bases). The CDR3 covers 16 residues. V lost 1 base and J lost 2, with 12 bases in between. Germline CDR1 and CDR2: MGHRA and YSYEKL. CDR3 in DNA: TGCGCCAGCAGCCAAGGTATTATCAGGGGCAATCAGCCCCAGCATTTT. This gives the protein CASSQGIIRGNQPQHF.

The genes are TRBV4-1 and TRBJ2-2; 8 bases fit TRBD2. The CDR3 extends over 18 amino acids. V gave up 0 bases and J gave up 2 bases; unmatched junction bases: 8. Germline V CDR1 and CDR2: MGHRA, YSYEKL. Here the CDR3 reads CASSQEWVREGNTGELFF. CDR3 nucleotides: TGCGCCAGCAGCCAAGAATGGGTCCGGGAGGGAAACACCGGGGAGCTGTTTTTT.

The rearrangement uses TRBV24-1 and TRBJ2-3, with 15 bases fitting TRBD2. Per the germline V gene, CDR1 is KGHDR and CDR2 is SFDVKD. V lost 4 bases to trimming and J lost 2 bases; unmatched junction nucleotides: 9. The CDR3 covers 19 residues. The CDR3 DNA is TGTGCCACCAGTGAGGCACCGGGACTAGCGGGGGGCTTCACAGATACGCAGTATTTT. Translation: CATSEAPGLAGGFTDTQYF.

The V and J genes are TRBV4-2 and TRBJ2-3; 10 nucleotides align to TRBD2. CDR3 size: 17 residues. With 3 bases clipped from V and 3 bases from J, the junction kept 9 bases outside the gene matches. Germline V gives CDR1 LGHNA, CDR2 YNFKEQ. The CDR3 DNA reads TGTGCCAGCAGCCATGGCGAACTAGCGGGATTTACAGATACGCAGTATTTT. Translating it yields CASSHGELAGFTDTQYF.

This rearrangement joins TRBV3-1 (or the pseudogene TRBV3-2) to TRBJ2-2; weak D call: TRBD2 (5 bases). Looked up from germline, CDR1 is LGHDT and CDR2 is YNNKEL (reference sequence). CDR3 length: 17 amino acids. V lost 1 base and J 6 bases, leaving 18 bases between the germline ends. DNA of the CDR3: TGTGCCAGCAGCCAAGTTAGCCTAGCACTCTTCGCCGGGGAGCTGTTTTTT. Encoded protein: CASSQVSLALFAGELFF.

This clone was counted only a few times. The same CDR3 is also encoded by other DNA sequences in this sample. CDR3 DNA sequence: TGTGCCAGTAGTACCACAGGTTCCTACGAGCAGTACTTC. Protein product: CASSTTGSYEQYF. V and J are TRBV19 and TRBJ2-7, with D possibly being TRBD1 (5 bases). This CDR3 comprises 13 residues. The ends were cut back, 4 bases at V and 1 base at J, with 8 bases in the middle. Germline CDR1 LNHDA, CDR2 SQIVND (reference sequence).

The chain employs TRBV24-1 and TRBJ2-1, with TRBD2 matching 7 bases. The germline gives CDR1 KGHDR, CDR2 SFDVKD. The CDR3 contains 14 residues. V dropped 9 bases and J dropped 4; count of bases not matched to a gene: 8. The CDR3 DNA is TGTGCCACCGGAGGGACTACGGAATACAATGAGCAGTTCTTC. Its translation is CATGGTTEYNEQFF.

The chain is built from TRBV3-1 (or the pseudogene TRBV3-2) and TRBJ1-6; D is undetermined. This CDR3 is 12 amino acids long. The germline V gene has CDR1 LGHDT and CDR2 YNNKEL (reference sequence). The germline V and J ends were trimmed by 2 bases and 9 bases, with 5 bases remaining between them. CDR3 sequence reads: CASSQRGSPLHF. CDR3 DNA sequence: TGTGCCAGCAGCCAAAGAGGTTCACCCCTCCACTTT.

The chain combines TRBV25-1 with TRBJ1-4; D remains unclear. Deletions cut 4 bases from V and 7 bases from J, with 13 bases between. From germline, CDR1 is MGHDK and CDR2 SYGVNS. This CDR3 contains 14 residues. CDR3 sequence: CASSVSRTGEKLFF. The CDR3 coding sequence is TGTGCCAGCAGTGTAAGCAGAACGGGTGAAAAACTGTTTTTT.

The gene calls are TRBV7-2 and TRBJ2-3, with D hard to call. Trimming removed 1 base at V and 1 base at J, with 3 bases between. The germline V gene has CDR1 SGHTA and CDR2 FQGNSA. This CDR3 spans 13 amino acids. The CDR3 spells CASSLGGTDTQYF. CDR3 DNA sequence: TGTGCCAGCAGCTTAGGAGGCACAGATACGCAGTATTTT.

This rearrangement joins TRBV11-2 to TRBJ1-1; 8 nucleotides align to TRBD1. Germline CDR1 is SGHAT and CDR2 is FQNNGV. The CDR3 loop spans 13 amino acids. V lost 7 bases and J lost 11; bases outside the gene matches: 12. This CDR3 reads CASTTQGALQAFF. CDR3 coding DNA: TGTGCCAGCACCACTCAGGGGGCTTTGCAGGCTTTCTTT.

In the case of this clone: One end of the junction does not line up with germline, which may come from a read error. CDR3 residues: CAWRLAGGYNGQFF. The CDR3 nucleotides read TGTGCCTGGAGACTAGCGGGAGGCTACAATGGGCAGTTCTTC. The V call is TRBV30, the J call TRBJ2-1, with 12 bases identical to TRBD2. In germline, CDR1 is GTSNPN, CDR2 SVGIG (reference sequence). The CDR3 length is 14 residues.

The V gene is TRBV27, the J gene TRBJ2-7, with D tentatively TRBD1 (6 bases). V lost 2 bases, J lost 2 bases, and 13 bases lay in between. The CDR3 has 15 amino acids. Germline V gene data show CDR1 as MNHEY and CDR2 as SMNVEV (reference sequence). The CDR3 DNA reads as TGTGCCAGCAGTTTAGGGGCGACAGGTCCCTACGAGCAGTACTTC. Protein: CASSLGATGPYEQYF.